Each of the 25 T cell receptor beta chains below was sequenced from the same sample in a study of shared clonotypes between healthy human individuals. This table comes from immunoSEQ multiplex PCR, and its TCRdb copy is limited to in-frame clones, with some not included. Of under 850,000 clones in the sample, around 77% were seen once. What was sequenced was memory CD4+ T cells sorted from blood. Subset: CD45RA-negative fraction. The receptors were gathered from a woman aged 30 to 39 in good health.

V gene TRBV28 combines with J gene TRBJ2-3; 8 nucleotides match TRBD2. From germline, CDR1 is MDHEN and CDR2 SYDVKM. Trimming removed 6 bases from V and 1 base from J; junction bases left unmatched: 6. This CDR3 spans 15 amino acids. CDR3 sequence reads: CASRTGGPRTDTQYF. CDR3 DNA: TGTGCCAGCAGGACGGGGGGGCCTCGCACAGATACGCAGTATTTT.

The chain uses TRBV10-2 and TRBJ2-2; TRBD2 is a possible D gene (5 bases). V lost 6 bases, J lost 8 bases, and 10 bases lay in between. The CDR3 is 12 residues long. Germline V lookup: CDR1 WSHSY, CDR2 SAAADI. The CDR3 DNA reads as TGCGCCAGCAGAAGTCCGGGGGGGGAGCTGTTTTTT. It is translated as CASRSPGGELFF.

The rearrangement links TRBV7-9 to TRBJ2-3, with D perhaps TRBD1 (5 bases). The CDR3 runs 19 residues. The V end was cut by 2 bases, the J end by 2 bases, with 23 bases between. The germline CDR1 and CDR2 sequences are SEHNR and FQNEAQ (reference sequence). The CDR3 spells CASSLLGRPQGPDTDTQYF. In DNA form, the CDR3 reads TGTGCCAGCAGCTTACTAGGTAGGCCCCAGGGCCCGGACACAGATACGCAGTATTTT. The full variable domain, completed using reference TRBV7-9 and TRBJ2-3, is DTGVSQNPRHKITKRGQNVTFRCDPISEHNRLYWYRQTLGQGPEFLTYFQNEAQLEKSRLLSDRFSAERPKGSFSTLEIQRTEQGDSAMYLCASSLLGRPQGPDTDTQYFGPGTRLTVL.

CDR3 sequence: CAWSSRATSGNTIYF. As DNA, the CDR3 is TGTGCCTGGAGCTCCCGGGCCACCTCTGGAAACACCATATATTTT. The chain employs TRBV30 and TRBJ1-3; unclear D gene. The CDR3 is 15 amino acids. The V and J ends lost 3 bases and 0 bases respectively, with 12 bases between them. Germline V gives CDR1 GTSNPN, CDR2 SVGIG (reference sequence).

This chain uses TRBV11-2 with TRBJ2-5, with 7 positions matching TRBD2. The CDR3 contains 14 residues. Germline trimming cut 1 base from V and 5 bases from J; bases unmatched to any gene: 4. CDR1 SGHAT and CDR2 FQNNGV come from the germline V gene. Here the CDR3 DNA reads TGTGCCAGCAGCTTAGTGGGAGGGGTGGAGACCCAGTACTTC. Protein sequence: CASSLVGGVETQYF. Combining the CDR3 with reference TRBV11-2 and TRBJ2-5 gives the whole variable domain EAGVAQSPRYKIIEKRQSVAFWCNPISGHATLYWYQQILGQGPKLLIQFQNNGVVDDSQLPKDRFSAERLKGVDSTLKIQPAKLEDSAVYLCASSLVGGVETQYFGPGTRLLVL.

The V call is TRBV30, the J call TRBJ2-5; TRBD2 aligns across 9 bases. The DNA matches TRBJ2-7 better at its end, which makes the J call doubtful. Germline loops: CDR1 GTSNPN, CDR2 SVGIG (reference sequence). The length of the CDR3 is 13 residues. The CDR3 DNA is TGTGCCTCGGATCTAGCGGGGCCCTACGAGCAGTACTTC. It yields the protein CASDLAGPYEQYF.

This clone was counted between two and nine times. The chain recombines TRBV6-1 with TRBJ1-1; D is ambiguous. Germline V CDR1 and CDR2: MNHNS, SASEGT. V was clipped by 5 bases and J by 1 base, with 11 bases between them. This CDR3 contains 14 residues. The CDR3 nucleotides are TGTGCCAGCAGTCTGACGACACAGAACACTGAAGCTTTCTTT. Its translation: CASSLTTQNTEAFF.

This clone was found many times. The chain has TRBV18 and TRBJ2-5; D is possibly TRBD1 (6 bases). The CDR3 contains 16 residues. Between the trimmed V and J ends, which lost 5 bases and 1 base, there was a span of 17 bases. Germline V gives CDR1 KGHSH, CDR2 LQKENI. The CDR3 region is CASSARQGIAQETQYF. The CDR3 DNA follows: TGTGCCAGCTCAGCACGTCAGGGGATCGCCCAAGAGACCCAGTACTTC.

This chain uses TRBV19 with TRBJ1-4, with D unresolved. Trimming cost V 6 bases and J 7 bases, with 15 bases left between them. There are 14 residues in the CDR3. Germline CDR1 reads LNHDA; CDR2 reads SQIVND (reference sequence). CDR3: CASSPGASGEKLFF. In nucleotides, the CDR3 is TGTGCCAGTAGCCCGGGAGCGTCGGGTGAAAAACTGTTTTTT. Drawing the rest from reference TRBV19 and TRBJ1-4, the complete variable domain is DGGITQSPKYLFRKEGQNVTLSCEQNLNHDAMYWYRQDPGQGLRLIYYSQIVNDFQKGDIAEGYSVSREKKESFPLTVTSAQKNPTAFYLCASSPGASGEKLFFGSGTQLSVL.

The rearrangement joins TRBV19 to TRBJ2-5, with TRBD2 matching 7 bases. Germline V gene lookup returns CDR1 LNHDA and CDR2 SQIVND (reference sequence). V was clipped by 4 bases and J by 4 bases; unmatched bases: 9. The CDR3 consists of 15 residues. This chain's CDR3 is CASSTGLGRGETQYF. The CDR3 DNA reads TGTGCCAGTAGTACCGGTTTGGGGAGGGGAGAGACCCAGTACTTC.

The V gene is TRBV9, the J gene TRBJ2-7; TRBD2 might be the D (6 bases). The germline V gene encodes CDR1 SGDLS and CDR2 YYNGEE. Trimming cost V 0 bases and J 3 bases, with 13 bases left between them. CDR3 size: 15 residues. The CDR3 nucleotides read TGTGCCAGCAGCGTAGATAGTAGCGGAATCTACGAGCAGTACTTC. Translation gives CASSVDSSGIYEQYF.

CDR3 in DNA: TGTGCCAGCAGTCCAACTGACAAGAGGAATGCTTTCTTT. Translated: CASSPTDKRNAFF. The chain combines TRBV6-1 with TRBJ1-1; D not certain. V shed 5 bases and J shed 11 bases, with 18 bases lying between them. The CDR3 runs 13 residues. Germline CDR1 reads MNHNS; CDR2 reads SASEGT.

The chain couples TRBV2 to TRBJ1-2, with TRBD1 matching over 7 bases. Trimming at V came to 6 bases and at J to 2 bases, leaving 9 bases not matched to a gene. Per the germline V gene, CDR1 is SNHLY and CDR2 is FYNNEI. There are 15 residues in the CDR3. The chain's CDR3 is CASRGQVLVNYGYTF. As DNA, the CDR3 is TGTGCCAGCAGAGGACAGGTTCTTGTGAACTATGGCTACACCTTC. Together with reference TRBV2 and TRBJ1-2, the CDR3 gives the full variable domain: EPEVTQTPSHQVTQMGQEVILRCVPISNHLYFYWYRQILGQKVEFLVSFYNNEISEKSEIFDDQFSVERPDGSNFTLKIRSTKLEDSAMYFCASRGQVLVNYGYTFGSGTRLTVV.

The rearrangement uses TRBV5-1 and TRBJ1-3; 7 bases align to TRBD1. J gave up 6 bases and V 2 bases, and 5 bases lay outside the gene matches. In germline, CDR1 is SGHRS, CDR2 YFSETQ. The CDR3 length is 14 residues. The CDR3 coding sequence is TGCGCCAGCAGCTTCACAGGGGAGGAAAACACCATATATTTT. Translating it yields CASSFTGEENTIYF.

This clone showed up just a few times. The V gene is TRBV9, the J gene TRBJ1-1; TRBD1 matches 7 bases. The ends lost 3 bases at V and 5 bases at J; junction bases unmatched: 7. The CDR3 extends over 14 amino acids. Germline values: CDR1 SGDLS, CDR2 YYNGEE. CDR3 bases: TGTGCCAGCAGCGCACTGACAGGGAGGACTGAAGCTTTCTTT. It specifies CASSALTGRTEAFF.

The chain joins TRBV27 to TRBJ1-4; D unresolved. The CDR3 covers 14 residues. Germline V gene sequence: CDR1 MNHEY, CDR2 SMNVEV (reference sequence). The germline V and J ends were trimmed by 6 bases and 3 bases, with 11 bases remaining between them. CDR3 protein: CASRRGWANEKLFF. CDR3 bases: TGTGCCAGCAGGAGAGGGTGGGCTAATGAAAAACTGTTTTTT. The whole variable domain, remainder taken from reference TRBV27 and TRBJ1-4, is EAQVTQNPRYLITVTGKKLTVTCSQNMNHEYMSWYRQDPGLGLRQIYYSMNVEVTDKGDVPEGYKVSRKEKRNFPLILESPSPNQTSLYFCASRRGWANEKLFFGSGTQLSVL.

Only one count was recorded for this clone. The rearrangement links TRBV5-1 to TRBJ2-1; 9 bases are shared with TRBD2. The germline V gene encodes CDR1 SGHRS and CDR2 YFSETQ. Trimming removed 4 bases from V and 6 bases from J; junction bases left unmatched: 11. The CDR3 is 16 residues long. In DNA, the CDR3 is TGCGCCAGCAGCGTGATGAGCGGGAGGTCTGGCAATGAGCAGTTCTTC. Residues: CASSVMSGRSGNEQFF.

On this clone: A single base is all that separates this from a far larger clone, so a read error is likely. This sample includes further DNA sequences coding for the same CDR3. The genes are TRBV2 and TRBJ2-7, with unresolved D. The CDR3 is 12 amino acids. Germline V CDR1 and CDR2: SNHLY, FYNNEI. V was pared by 5 bases and J by 0 bases, with 5 bases between. CDR3 DNA: TGTGCCAGCAGTCAGACCTCCTACGAGCAGTACTTC. Its protein is CASSQTSYEQYF.

The chain couples TRBV5-1 to TRBJ2-5; TRBD1 matches at 12 bases. Germline trimming cut 1 base from V and 5 bases from J; bases unmatched to any gene: 6. Per the germline V gene, CDR1 is SGHRS and CDR2 is YFSETQ. This CDR3 region has 16 residues. CDR3 region: CASSLWGQGARETQYF. The CDR3 DNA follows: TGCGCCAGCAGCTTGTGGGGACAGGGGGCTCGTGAGACCCAGTACTTC.

The chain has TRBV5-1 and TRBJ2-1; D may be TRBD2 (6 bases). V was cut by 2 bases and J by 5 bases, with 8 bases left in between. Germline CDR1 reads SGHRS; CDR2 reads YFSETQ. This CDR3 has 13 residues. DNA of the CDR3: TGCGCCAGCAGCTTCGGAGGGAACAATGAGCAGTTCTTC. Encoded protein: CASSFGGNNEQFF.

The genes are TRBV19 and TRBJ1-4, with 9 positions matching TRBD1. The CDR3 has 15 amino acids. CDR1 is LNHDA and CDR2 is SQIVND in the germline V gene (reference sequence). With 4 bases clipped from V and 3 bases from J, the junction kept 3 bases outside the gene matches. The CDR3 coding sequence is TGTGCCAGTAGTACGCGGACAGGGGCTAATGAAAAACTGTTTTTT. This codes for CASSTRTGANEKLFF. Together with reference TRBV19 and TRBJ1-4, the CDR3 gives the full variable domain: DGGITQSPKYLFRKEGQNVTLSCEQNLNHDAMYWYRQDPGQGLRLIYYSQIVNDFQKGDIAEGYSVSREKKESFPLTVTSAQKNPTAFYLCASSTRTGANEKLFFGSGTQLSVL.

V gene TRBV5-8 combines with J gene TRBJ2-3, with 7 bases matching TRBD1. The junction had 3 bases not matched to a gene; V was cut back by 2 bases and J by 3 bases. Germline V gives CDR1 SGHTS, CDR2 YDEGEE. This CDR3 spans 14 amino acids. CDR3 sequence reads: CASSLPGQTDTQYF. In nucleotides, the CDR3 is TGTGCCAGCAGCTTACCGGGACAGACAGATACGCAGTATTTT.

V usage is TRBV7-9 and J usage is TRBJ2-1; tentatively, D is TRBD2 (5 bases). Trimming shortened V by 1 base and J by 4 bases, and 14 bases separated the two germline ends. Germline values: CDR1 SEHNR, CDR2 FQNEAQ (reference sequence). CDR3 length: 16 amino acids. The CDR3 bases are TGTGCCAGCAGCTTAGTTATAGGGAGCGAATACAATGAGCAGTTCTTC. It encodes CASSLVIGSEYNEQFF.

The J gene is TRBJ2-1, the V gene TRBV15, with TRBD2 identical over 14 bases. After removal of 5 bases from V and 8 bases from J, the junction contained 11 bases not matched to a gene. CDR3 length: 17 amino acids. Germline values: CDR1 LNHNV, CDR2 YYDKDF (reference sequence). As DNA, the CDR3 is TGTGCCACCAGCCCCCCCACTGGACTAGCGGGAGGAGATGAGCAGTTCTTC. It yields the protein CATSPPTGLAGGDEQFF.

This chain connects TRBV5-6 to TRBJ2-5; possibly TRBD2 for D (6 bases). This CDR3 contains 13 residues. V gave up 4 bases and J gave up 2 bases, with 9 bases separating them. CDR1 is SGHDT and CDR2 is YYEEEE in the germline V gene. CDR3 DNA: TGTGCCAGCAGCGCGGGGCTTCAAGAGACCCAGTACTTC. It translates to CASSAGLQETQYF. Full variable domain (missing parts from reference TRBV5-6 and TRBJ2-5): DAGVTQSPTHLIKTRGQQVTLRCSPKSGHDTVSWYQQALGQGPQFIFQYYEEEERQRGNFPDRFSGHQFPNYSSELNVNALLLGDSALYLCASSAGLQETQYFGPGTRLLVL.